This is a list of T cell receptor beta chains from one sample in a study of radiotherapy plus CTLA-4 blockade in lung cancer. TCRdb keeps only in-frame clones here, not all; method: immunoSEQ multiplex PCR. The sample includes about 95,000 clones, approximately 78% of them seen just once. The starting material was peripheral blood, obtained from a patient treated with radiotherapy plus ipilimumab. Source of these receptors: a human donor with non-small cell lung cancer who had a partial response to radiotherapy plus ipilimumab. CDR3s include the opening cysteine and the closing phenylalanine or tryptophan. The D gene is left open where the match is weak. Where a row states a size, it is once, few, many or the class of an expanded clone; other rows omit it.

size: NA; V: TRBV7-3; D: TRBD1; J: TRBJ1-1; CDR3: CASSLRQGVEAFF; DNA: TGTGCCAGCAGCTTAAGACAGGGAGTTGAAGCTTTCTTT
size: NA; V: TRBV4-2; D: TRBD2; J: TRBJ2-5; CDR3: CASSQDPLAGVGETQYF; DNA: TGTGCCAGCAGCCAAGACCCACTAGCGGGAGTAGGTGAGACCCAGTACTTC
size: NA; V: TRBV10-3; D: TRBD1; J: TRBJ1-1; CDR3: CAICKDRGAEAFF; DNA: TGTGCCATCTGTAAAGACAGGGGAGCTGAAGCTTTCTTT
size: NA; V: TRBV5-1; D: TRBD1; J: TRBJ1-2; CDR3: CASSLGLGDRAHGYTF; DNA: TGCGCCAGCAGCCTGGGGCTAGGCGACAGGGCTCATGGCTACACCTTC
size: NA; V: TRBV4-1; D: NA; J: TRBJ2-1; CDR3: CASSQGPRWHEQFF; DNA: TGCGCCAGCAGCCAGGGGCCGAGGTGGCATGAGCAGTTCTTC
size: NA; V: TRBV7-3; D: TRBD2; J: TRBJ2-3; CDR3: CASSRTSGTDTQYF; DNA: TGTGCCAGCAGCCGGACTAGCGGCACAGATACGCAGTATTTT
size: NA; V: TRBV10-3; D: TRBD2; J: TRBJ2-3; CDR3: CASSGGTDTQYF; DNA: TGTGCCTCTAGCGGGGGGACAGATACGCAGTATTTT
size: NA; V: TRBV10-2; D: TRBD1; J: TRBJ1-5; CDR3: CASSEVTGGQPQHF; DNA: TGCGCCAGCAGTGAGGTGACAGGGGGACAGCCCCAGCATTTT
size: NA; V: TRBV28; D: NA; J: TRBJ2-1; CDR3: CASSPRVGYNEQFF; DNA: TGTGCCAGCAGTCCCAGGGTAGGCTACAATGAGCAGTTCTTC
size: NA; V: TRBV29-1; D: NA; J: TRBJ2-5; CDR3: CSVGAVADETQYF; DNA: TGCAGCGTGGGGGCAGTGGCTGACGAGACCCAGTACTTC
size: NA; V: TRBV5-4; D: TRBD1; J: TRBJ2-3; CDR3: CASSSPGQGTTQYF; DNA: TGTGCCAGCAGTTCCCCGGGACAGGGGACGACGCAGTATTTT
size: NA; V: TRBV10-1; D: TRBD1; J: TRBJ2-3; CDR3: CASSMTGVSTGTQYF; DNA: TGCGCCAGCTCGATGACAGGGGTTAGCACAGGTACGCAGTATTTT
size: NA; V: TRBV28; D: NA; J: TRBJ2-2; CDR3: CASRFAGSTGELFF; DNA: TGTGCCAGCAGGTTTGCGGGTAGCACCGGGGAGCTGTTTTTT
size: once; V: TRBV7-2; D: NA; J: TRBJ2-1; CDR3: CASSLQGIYNEQFF; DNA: TGTGCCAGCAGCTTACAGGGGATATACAATGAGCAGTTCTTC
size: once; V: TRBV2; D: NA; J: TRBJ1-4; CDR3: CAGQRETTNEKLFF; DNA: TGTGCCGGGCAACGGGAAACAACTAATGAAAAACTGTTTTTT
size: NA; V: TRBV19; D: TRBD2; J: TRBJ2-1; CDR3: CASSSLAGGKSNEQFF; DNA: TGTGCCAGTAGTAGCCTAGCGGGAGGCAAGAGCAATGAGCAGTTCTTC
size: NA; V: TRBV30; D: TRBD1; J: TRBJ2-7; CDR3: CAWSQNTGQSYEQYF; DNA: TGTGCCTGGAGTCAGAACACGGGACAGTCCTACGAGCAGTACTTC
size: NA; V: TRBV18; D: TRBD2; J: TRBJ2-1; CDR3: CASSRTGLAYNEQFF; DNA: TGTGCCAGCTCACGAACGGGACTAGCCTACAATGAGCAGTTCTTC
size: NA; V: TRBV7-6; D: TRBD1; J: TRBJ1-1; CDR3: CASSLAIEAQGGNTEAFF; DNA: TGTGCCAGCAGCTTAGCGATAGAAGCACAGGGGGGGAACACTGAAGCTTTCTTT
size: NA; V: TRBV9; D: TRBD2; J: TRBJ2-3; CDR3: CASSVGLAGEGGNTQYF; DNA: TGTGCCAGCAGCGTAGGGCTAGCGGGAGAAGGGGGAAATACGCAGTATTTT
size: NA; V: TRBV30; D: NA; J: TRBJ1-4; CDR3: CACAAGPNEKLFF; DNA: TGTGCCTGTGCCGCAGGGCCTAATGAAAAACTGTTTTTT
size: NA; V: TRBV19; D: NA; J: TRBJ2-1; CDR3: CATVPGLSVGSYNEQFF; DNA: TGTGCCACTGTCCCGGGACTCTCGGTGGGCTCCTACAATGAGCAGTTCTTC
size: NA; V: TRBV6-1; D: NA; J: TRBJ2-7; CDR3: CASSEQGSSILGYEQYF; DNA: TGTGCCAGCAGTGAACAAGGGAGTTCAATCCTTGGCTACGAGCAGTACTTC
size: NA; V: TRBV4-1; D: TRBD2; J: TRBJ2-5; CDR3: CASSPGLAGDETQYF; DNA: TGCGCCAGCAGCCCCGGACTAGCGGGAGATGAGACCCAGTACTTC
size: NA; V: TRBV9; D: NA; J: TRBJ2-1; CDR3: CASSEVADSYNEQFF; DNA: TGTGCCAGCAGCGAGGTAGCGGACTCCTACAATGAGCAGTTCTTC
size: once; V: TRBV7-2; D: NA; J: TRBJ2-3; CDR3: CASSLASKTTADTQYF; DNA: TGTGCCAGCAGCTTAGCAAGTAAAACAACCGCAGATACGCAGTATTTT
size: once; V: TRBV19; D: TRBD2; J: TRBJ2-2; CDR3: CASSDPAGGLDTGELFF; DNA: TGTGCCAGTAGTGACCCAGCGGGAGGGCTGGACACCGGGGAGCTGTTTTTT
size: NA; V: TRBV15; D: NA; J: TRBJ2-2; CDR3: CATSRSGTSGELFF; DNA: TGTGCCACCAGCAGATCTGGGACATCCGGGGAGCTGTTTTTT
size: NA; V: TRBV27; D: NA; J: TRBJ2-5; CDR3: CASSLVGMRETQYF; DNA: TGTGCCAGCAGTTTGGTCGGGATGAGGGAGACCCAGTACTTC
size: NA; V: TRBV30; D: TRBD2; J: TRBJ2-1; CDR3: CAWRALAGGYYNEQFF; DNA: TGTGCCTGGAGGGCCCTAGCGGGAGGGTACTACAATGAGCAGTTCTTC
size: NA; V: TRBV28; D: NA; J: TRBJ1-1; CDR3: CASSLAGDEAFF; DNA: TGTGCCAGCAGTTTAGCAGGGGATGAAGCTTTCTTT
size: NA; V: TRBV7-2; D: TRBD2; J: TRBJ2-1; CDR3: CASSLVGSGSSYEQFF; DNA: TGTGCCAGCAGCTTAGTTGGGAGCGGGAGTAGTTATGAGCAGTTCTTC
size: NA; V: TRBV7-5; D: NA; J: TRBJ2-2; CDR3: CVRSLPKTSGNTGELFF; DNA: TGTGTCAGAAGCTTACCAAAGACTAGCGGAAACACCGGGGAGCTGTTTTTT
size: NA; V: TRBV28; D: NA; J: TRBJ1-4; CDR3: CASSPYSHNEKLFF; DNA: TGTGCCAGCAGTCCCTACAGTCATAATGAAAAACTGTTTTTT
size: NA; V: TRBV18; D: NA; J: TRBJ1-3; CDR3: CASSPLSKASGNTIYF; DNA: TGTGCCAGCTCACCACTGAGCAAAGCCTCTGGAAACACCATATATTTT
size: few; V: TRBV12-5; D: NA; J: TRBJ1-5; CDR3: CASASSGGSNQPQHF; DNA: TGTGCTAGTGCTAGCTCCGGGGGGAGCAATCAGCCCCAGCATTTT
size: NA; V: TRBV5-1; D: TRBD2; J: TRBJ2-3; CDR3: CASSLELAGVGSDTQYF; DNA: TGCGCCAGCAGCTTGGAACTAGCGGGAGTGGGGTCAGATACGCAGTATTTT
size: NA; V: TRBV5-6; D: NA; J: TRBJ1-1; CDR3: CASSLSVDTEAFF; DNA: TGTGCCAGCAGCTTGTCGGTAGACACTGAAGCTTTCTTT
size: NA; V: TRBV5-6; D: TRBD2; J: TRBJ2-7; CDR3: CASSYRLAGGDEQYF; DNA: TGTGCCAGCAGCTATAGACTAGCGGGAGGCGACGAGCAGTACTTC
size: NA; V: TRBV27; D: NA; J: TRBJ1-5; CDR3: CASAEGLYSNQPQHF; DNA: TGTGCCAGCGCGGAGGGGCTTTATAGCAATCAGCCCCAGCATTTT
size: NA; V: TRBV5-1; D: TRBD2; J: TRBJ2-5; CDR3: CASSAAGEETQYF; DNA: TGCGCCAGCAGCGCAGCGGGAGAAGAGACCCAGTACTTC
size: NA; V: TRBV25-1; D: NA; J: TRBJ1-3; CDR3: CASSESGGSGNTIYF; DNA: TGTGCCAGCAGTGAATCCGGAGGCTCTGGAAACACCATATATTTT
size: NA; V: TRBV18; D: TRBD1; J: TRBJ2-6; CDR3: CASSATGSGANVLTF; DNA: TGTGCCAGCTCCGCGACAGGGTCTGGGGCCAACGTCCTGACTTTC
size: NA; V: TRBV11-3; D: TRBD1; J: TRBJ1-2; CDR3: CASSLNQDRAGLQRYTF; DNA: TGTGCCAGCAGCTTAAATCAGGACAGGGCCGGTCTCCAGCGCTACACCTTC
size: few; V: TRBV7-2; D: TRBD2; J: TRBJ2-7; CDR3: CASSFRLAGLSSYEQYF; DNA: TGTGCCAGCAGCTTTCGACTAGCGGGACTTAGCTCCTACGAGCAGTACTTC
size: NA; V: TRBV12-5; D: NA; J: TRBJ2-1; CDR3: CASGLELYNEQFF; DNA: TGTGCTAGTGGTTTGGAACTCTACAATGAGCAGTTCTTC
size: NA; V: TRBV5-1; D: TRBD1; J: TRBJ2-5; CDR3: CASNRGNGETQYF; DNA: TGCGCCAGCAACAGGGGAAACGGAGAGACCCAGTACTTC
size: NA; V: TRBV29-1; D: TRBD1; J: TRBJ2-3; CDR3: CSVEDPGQGDTDTQYF; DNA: TGCAGCGTTGAAGATCCGGGACAGGGGGACACAGATACGCAGTATTTT
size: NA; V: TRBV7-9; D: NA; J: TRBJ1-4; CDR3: CASSPFMGGDEKLFF; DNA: TGTGCCAGCAGTCCCTTTATGGGAGGCGATGAAAAACTGTTTTTT
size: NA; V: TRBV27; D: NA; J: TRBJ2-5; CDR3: CASRSVLAVETQYF; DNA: TGTGCCAGCAGATCCGTCTTAGCGGTAGAGACCCAGTACTTC
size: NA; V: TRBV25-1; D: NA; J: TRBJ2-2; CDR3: CASSEYQEGGELFF; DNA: TGTGCCAGCAGTGAATACCAGGAGGGGGGGGAGCTGTTTTTT
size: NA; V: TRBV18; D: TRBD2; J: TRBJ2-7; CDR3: CASSSTRTSGSSEQYF; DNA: TGTGCCAGCTCAAGCACCAGGACTAGCGGGAGTTCCGAGCAGTACTTC
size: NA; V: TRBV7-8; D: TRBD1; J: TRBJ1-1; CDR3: CASSTGGGTEAFF; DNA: TGTGCCAGCAGCACAGGGGGTGGGACTGAAGCTTTCTTT
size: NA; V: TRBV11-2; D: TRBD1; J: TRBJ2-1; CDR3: CASSPTRGLGQFF; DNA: TGTGCCAGCAGCCCCACCAGGGGGTTAGGGCAGTTCTTC
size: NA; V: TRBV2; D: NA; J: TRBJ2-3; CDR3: CASREYTDTQYF; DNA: TGTGCCAGCAGGGAGTACACAGATACGCAGTATTTT